This T cell receptor beta chain was identified during a study of PD-L1 blockade in urothelial cancer. Study-level background: Reported median T cell count for blood samples was around 150,000. Study results and caveats: Larger 3-week expansion of tumor-associated blood clones was seen in durable-benefit patients.

This CDR3 comprises 15 residues. V shed 1 base and J 8 bases; nucleotides not matched to a gene: 10. Germline lookup yields CDR1 GTSNPN and CDR2 SVGIG (reference sequence). Produced via immunoSEQ multiplex PCR; TCRdb's table is partial and in-frame only. Among around 51,000 clones listed, around 86% were seen once. This clone was detected only once. The antigen is unknown. Patient disease was locally advanced or metastatic urothelial carcinoma. Between 1 and 8 samples, pretreatment and on-treatment, were given by each patient. The clonotype comes from a man aged 55 to 70 with urothelial cancer. The chain recombines TRBV30 with TRBJ1-4; 7 bases fit TRBD1. Sequenced material: PBMCs, taken around atezolizumab (anti-PD-L1) treatment. In DNA form, the CDR3 reads TGTGCCTGGAGTGCTGGGTACAGGGGTCTCGAAAAACTGTTTTTT. This translates into CAWSAGYRGLEKLFF.